The 16 T cell receptor beta chains below come from one sample, sequenced in a study of regulatory T cells in long-lasting Graves disease. The time point is: persistent/refractory GD, antithyroid drugs over 5 years with positive TRAb. PBMC RNA was the source of the TCR library. Arm-PCR of CDR3 regions and iRepertoire HTBI primers were used to build TCR beta libraries. From the multiplex PCR reads, TCRdb called clonotypes with MiXCR, one entry per CDR3 protein. The table lists approximately 440,000 distinct CDR3 sequences, 23% of them singletons. The starting material was peripheral blood mononuclear cells (PBMCs), obtained when the disease was refractory, from a patient treated with antithyroid drugs. Every receptor here comes from a female donor with Graves disease.

The chain has TRBV29-1 and TRBJ2-7; TRBD1 agrees at 12 bases. The length of the CDR3 is 15 residues. V shed 3 bases and J 1 base; nucleotides not matched to a gene: 4. The germline V gene has CDR1 SQVTM and CDR2 ANQGSEA. The CDR3 bases are TGCAGCGTTGATAGGGGACAGGGGGCGTCCTACGAGCAGTACTTC. Residues: CSVDRGQGASYEQYF.

This clonotype was found many times. The chain employs TRBV11-2 and TRBJ1-2; 7 nucleotides match TRBD1. This CDR3 is built from 15 residues. V was pared by 3 bases and J by 7 bases, with 11 bases of the junction left unmatched. Germline V gene lookup returns CDR1 SGHAT and CDR2 FQNNGV. This CDR3 is CASSFNGQVRFGYTF. In DNA, the CDR3 is TGTGCCAGCAGCTTTAACGGACAGGTCCGGTTTGGCTACACCTTC.

Of note for this clonotype: Compared with germline, one end of the junction differs, possibly owing to a read error. J is TRBJ2-2 and V is TRBV6-2 or TRBV6-3, with D perhaps TRBD2 (5 bases). The CDR3 covers 14 residues. CDR1 and CDR2 from the germline V gene are MNHEY and SVGEGT. The CDR3 loop reads CASSLIMNTGELVF. The DNA of the CDR3 is TGTGCCAGCAGTTTGATCATGAACACCGGGGAGCTGGTTTTT.

This clonotype appeared a few times. The chain combines TRBV7-9 with TRBJ2-6, with D perhaps TRBD1 (5 bases). V lost 2 bases and J lost 1, with 12 bases in between. Looked up from germline, CDR1 is SEHNR and CDR2 is FQNEAQ (reference sequence). The CDR3 loop spans 17 amino acids. CDR3 nucleotide sequence: TGTGCCAGCAGCTTAAATGTCAGGGTGTCTGGGGCCAACGTCCTGACTTTC. This gives the protein CASSLNVRVSGANVLTF. The full variable domain, with the rest looked up from reference TRBV7-9 and TRBJ2-6, is DTGVSQNPRHKITKRGQNVTFRCDPISEHNRLYWYRQTLGQGPEFLTYFQNEAQLEKSRLLSDRFSAERPKGSFSTLEIQRTEQGDSAMYLCASSLNVRVSGANVLTFGAGSRLTVL.

In this sample, this clonotype turned up a few times. The V and J genes are TRBV7-3 and TRBJ1-1; D remains unclear. CDR3 length: 13 residues. CDR1 SGHTA and CDR2 FQGTGA come from the germline V gene. V lost 1 base, J lost 3 bases, and 6 bases lay in between. The CDR3 DNA reads as TGTGCCAGCAGCTTAATGGCTTACACTGAAGCTTTCTTT. Translation: CASSLMAYTEAFF.

The gene calls are TRBV18 and TRBJ2-7, with a possible D match to TRBD1 (5 bases). V lost 4 bases and J lost 2, with 12 bases in between. CDR3 length equals 14 residues. Germline values: CDR1 KGHSH, CDR2 LQKENI. DNA for the CDR3: TGTGCCAGCTCACGAGGACAAACACCCTACGAGCAGTACTTC. This sequence encodes CASSRGQTPYEQYF.

The chain joins TRBV28 to TRBJ1-5; 7 bases map to TRBD1. V shed 5 bases, J shed 1 base, and the junction held 5 bases outside the gene matches. Germline CDR1 is MDHEN and CDR2 is SYDVKM. The CDR3 is made up of 15 amino acids. DNA for the CDR3: TGTGCCAGCAGTGATCCACAGGGGAGCAATCAGCCCCAGCATTTT. Protein product: CASSDPQGSNQPQHF.

The rearrangement links TRBV11-2 to TRBJ2-5; D not certain. The CDR3 extends over 13 amino acids. Germline V lookup: CDR1 SGHAT, CDR2 FQNNGV. Between the trimmed V and J ends, which lost 8 bases and 4 bases, there was a span of 14 bases. The CDR3 here is CASGVTVGETQYF. In nucleotides, the CDR3 is TGTGCCAGCGGCGTCACAGTGGGAGAGACCCAGTACTTC.

This clonotype has a count of ten or more. V usage is TRBV24-1 and J usage is TRBJ1-4; 7 nucleotides align to TRBD1. There are 16 residues in the CDR3. Trimming took 4 bases from V and 8 from J; bases not matched to a gene: 12. The V gene's germline CDR1 is KGHDR and CDR2 SFDVKD. In nucleotides, the CDR3 is TGTGCCACCAGTGACCCCGCGAGGACAGGTTCCGAAAAACTGTTTTTT. It translates to CATSDPARTGSEKLFF.

This clonotype has a single count. A read error is possible here, since a much larger clone lies one base away. V usage is TRBV10-3 and J usage is TRBJ1-2; D is perhaps TRBD1 (6 bases). The CDR3 has 15 residues. Trimming shortened V by 3 bases and J by 6 bases, and 17 bases separated the two germline ends. The germline V gene encodes CDR1 ENHRY and CDR2 SYGVKD. DNA for the CDR3: TGTGCCATCAGTGACAGGGACAAGGTAGACGATGGCTACACCTTC. It specifies CAISDRDKVDDGYTF.

This clonotype was observed a handful of times. CDR3: CASSQLAGQGAYEQYF. The CDR3 nucleotides are TGTGCCAGCAGCCAACTCGCAGGACAGGGTGCCTACGAGCAGTACTTC. The rearrangement links TRBV14 to TRBJ2-7, with 8 bases that match TRBD1. CDR1 is SGHDN, CDR2 FVKESK, per germline. This CDR3 region has 16 residues. V shed 2 bases and J 2 bases; nucleotides not matched to a gene: 8.

The chain is built from TRBV5-4 and TRBJ2-7; TRBD1 might be the D (6 bases). This CDR3 region has 13 residues. Germline CDR1 and CDR2: SGHNT and YYREEE (reference sequence). V was trimmed by 4 bases and J by 5 bases, leaving 13 bases between them. The CDR3 loop reads CASSPDRFDEQYF. For the CDR3, the DNA is TGTGCCAGCAGCCCAGACAGGTTCGACGAGCAGTACTTC.

This clonotype was seen a handful of times. V usage is TRBV12-3 or TRBV12-4 and J usage is TRBJ1-1, with D possibly TRBD1 on 6 matching bases. The CDR3 is made up of 12 amino acids. The ends were cut back, 3 bases at V and 6 bases at J, with 8 bases in the middle. The CDR3 here is CASSFGGAEAFF. CDR3 DNA sequence: TGTGCCAGCAGTTTCGGGGGCGCTGAAGCTTTCTTT.

This clonotype has ten or more counts. V is TRBV11-1 and J is TRBJ2-5, with 8 nucleotides matching TRBD2. Germline V gene lookup returns CDR1 SGHAT and CDR2 FQDESV (reference sequence). The CDR3 is made up of 17 amino acids. With 1 base clipped from V and 4 bases from J, the junction kept 11 bases outside the gene matches. Here the CDR3 DNA reads TGTGCCAGCAGCTTAGGACGGGGTCGAAGCGGGAGAGAGACCCAGTACTTC. This sequence encodes CASSLGRGRSGRETQYF.

This clonotype has ten or more counts. The J gene is TRBJ2-5, the V gene TRBV29-1; D ambiguous. V gave up 4 bases and J gave up 5 bases, with 5 bases separating them. Germline values: CDR1 SQVTM, CDR2 ANQGSEA. The CDR3 has 10 residues. The CDR3 is CSVGVETQYF. In DNA form, the CDR3 reads TGCAGCGTTGGGGTCGAGACCCAGTACTTC.

The sample holds a few counts of this clonotype. The rearrangement uses TRBV20-1 and TRBJ1-1; TRBD1 aligns across 8 bases. The CDR3 totals 15 residues. J gave up 6 bases and V 2 bases, and 11 bases lay outside the gene matches. Germline assignment: CDR1 DFQATT and CDR2 SNEGSKA (reference sequence). Here the CDR3 DNA reads TGCAGTGCTAGACACTTCCTTACAGGGGGAGCTGAAGCTTTCTTT. Residues: CSARHFLTGGAEAFF.